This is a list of T cell receptor beta chains from one sample in a study of regulatory T cells in long-lasting Graves disease. MiXCR was run by TCRdb on the multiplex PCR reads, yielding one entry per CDR3 protein. This sample carries under 450,000 distinct CDR3 sequences, roughly 10% of them seen once, and the ten largest clones take 15% to 20%. The same sample was also studied in work on T cells in Graves' hyperthyroidism and ophthalmopathy.

The sample was peripheral blood mononuclear cells (PBMCs), taken at new diagnosis, from a patient treated with antithyroid drugs. All receptors derive from a woman between 18 and 30 years old with Graves disease. Both conserved end residues are part of each CDR3. Fields, in order: clone size, CDR3 length, D gene, J gene, V gene, CDR3 protein, CDR3 DNA. The D gene is left open where the match is weak. Clone size is not always given. Where it is, it says once, few, many or a class for expanded clones.

clone size: many
CDR3 length: 14
D gene: TRBD2
J gene: TRBJ2-7
V gene: TRBV20-1
CDR3 protein: CSATRLAGAYEQYF
CDR3 DNA: TGCAGTGCTACTAGACTAGCGGGAGCTTACGAGCAGTACTTC

clone size: few
CDR3 length: 18
D gene: -
J gene: TRBJ2-1
V gene: TRBV7-3
CDR3 protein: CASSSQGGGATSYNEQFF
CDR3 DNA: TGTGCCAGCAGCTCCCAGGGCGGCGGGGCCACCTCCTACAATGAGCAGTTCTTC

clone size: many
CDR3 length: 13
D gene: -
J gene: TRBJ1-6
V gene: TRBV7-2
CDR3 protein: CASSLVASTGLHF
CDR3 DNA: TGTGCCAGCAGCTTAGTGGCGAGTACCGGGCTCCACTTT

clone size: -
CDR3 length: 15
D gene: -
J gene: TRBJ1-1
V gene: TRBV7-9
CDR3 protein: CASSEVFAENTEAFF
CDR3 DNA: TGTGCCAGCAGCGAAGTTTTCGCGGAAAACACTGAAGCTTTCTTT

clone size: few
CDR3 length: 19
D gene: TRBD1
J gene: TRBJ2-7
V gene: TRBV4-3
CDR3 protein: CASSHDTPNRDREFHEQYF
CDR3 DNA: TGTGCCAGCAGCCACGATACACCAAACCGGGACAGGGAATTCCACGAGCAGTACTTC

clone size: many
CDR3 length: 15
D gene: -
J gene: TRBJ1-1
V gene: TRBV11-2
CDR3 protein: CASSLTLSESTEAFF
CDR3 DNA: TGTGCCAGCAGCCTTACCCTTTCGGAGAGCACTGAAGCTTTCTTT

clone size: many
CDR3 length: 16
D gene: TRBD2
J gene: TRBJ2-7
V gene: TRBV11-2
CDR3 protein: CASSLDASGLSYEQYF
CDR3 DNA: TGTGCCAGCAGCTTAGACGCTAGCGGGTTATCCTACGAGCAGTACTTC

clone size: many
CDR3 length: 18
D gene: -
J gene: TRBJ1-4
V gene: TRBV6-1
CDR3 protein: CASSLEEGEIATNEKLFF
CDR3 DNA: TGTGCCAGCAGCCTCGAGGAGGGGGAGATTGCAACTAATGAAAAACTGTTTTTT

clone size: -
CDR3 length: 14
D gene: TRBD2
J gene: TRBJ2-7
V gene: TRBV2
CDR3 protein: CASSVFSGPAEQYF
CDR3 DNA: TGTGCCAGCAGTGTTTTTAGCGGGCCGGCCGAGCAGTACTTC

clone size: few
CDR3 length: 12
D gene: -
J gene: TRBJ2-2
V gene: TRBV3-1
CDR3 protein: CASSGEVGELFF
CDR3 DNA: TGTGCCAGCAGCGGAGAGGTCGGGGAGCTGTTTTTT

clone size: few
CDR3 length: 13
D gene: -
J gene: TRBJ2-3
V gene: TRBV19
CDR3 protein: CASTTAYTDTQYF
CDR3 DNA: TGTGCCAGTACCACCGCGTACACAGATACGCAGTATTTT

clone size: many
CDR3 length: 19
D gene: TRBD2
J gene: TRBJ2-1
V gene: TRBV10-3
CDR3 protein: CAISESGAGGTVSYNEQFF
CDR3 DNA: TGTGCCATCAGTGAGTCTGGCGCGGGAGGCACCGTCTCCTACAATGAGCAGTTCTTC

clone size: few
CDR3 length: 11
D gene: -
J gene: TRBJ2-1
V gene: TRBV7-9
CDR3 protein: CASMAGNEQFF
CDR3 DNA: TGTGCCAGCATGGCAGGGAATGAGCAGTTCTTC

clone size: -
CDR3 length: 13
D gene: -
J gene: TRBJ1-1
V gene: TRBV12-3/TRBV12-4
CDR3 protein: CASNPGGNTEAFF
CDR3 DNA: TGTGCCAGCAACCCCGGGGGGAACACTGAAGCTTTCTTT

clone size: many
CDR3 length: 12
D gene: -
J gene: TRBJ1-1
V gene: TRBV28
CDR3 protein: CASGTWGPEAFF
CDR3 DNA: TGTGCCAGCGGAACCTGGGGCCCTGAAGCTTTCTTT

clone size: -
CDR3 length: 16
D gene: TRBD2
J gene: TRBJ2-1
V gene: TRBV7-9
CDR3 protein: CASSSGGVSGSNEQFF
CDR3 DNA: TGTGCCAGCAGCTCCGGAGGGGTTAGCGGGAGTAATGAGCAGTTCTTC

clone size: many
CDR3 length: 13
D gene: -
J gene: TRBJ2-7
V gene: TRBV12-3/TRBV12-4
CDR3 protein: CASSGGVPNEQYF
CDR3 DNA: TGTGCCAGCAGTGGCGGGGTTCCTAACGAGCAGTACTTC

clone size: many
CDR3 length: 14
D gene: -
J gene: TRBJ1-2
V gene: TRBV7-9
CDR3 protein: CASSSQGDARGYTF
CDR3 DNA: TGTGCCAGCAGCTCCCAAGGGGATGCCCGAGGCTACACCTTC

clone size: many
CDR3 length: 16
D gene: -
J gene: TRBJ2-3
V gene: TRBV3-1
CDR3 protein: CASSQDGGMRTDTQYF
CDR3 DNA: TGTGCCAGCAGCCAAGATGGGGGGATGCGCACAGATACGCAGTATTTT

clone size: many
CDR3 length: 14
D gene: TRBD1
J gene: TRBJ2-1
V gene: TRBV12-3/TRBV12-4
CDR3 protein: CASSFGTGLGEQFF
CDR3 DNA: TGTGCCAGCAGTTTCGGGACAGGGTTGGGTGAGCAGTTCTTC

clone size: many
CDR3 length: 14
D gene: -
J gene: TRBJ2-1
V gene: TRBV2
CDR3 protein: CASSETGVYNEQFF
CDR3 DNA: TGTGCCAGCAGTGAAACGGGCGTCTACAATGAGCAGTTCTTC

clone size: many
CDR3 length: 15
D gene: TRBD1
J gene: TRBJ1-5
V gene: TRBV3-1
CDR3 protein: CASSLGQGQYEAQHF
CDR3 DNA: TGTGCCAGCAGCCTTGGACAGGGTCAATATGAGGCCCAGCATTTT

clone size: many
CDR3 length: 17
D gene: -
J gene: TRBJ2-1
V gene: TRBV3-2
CDR3 protein: CASSPKQGRHRYNEQFF
CDR3 DNA: TGTGCCAGCAGCCCGAAACAGGGGAGGCATCGCTACAATGAGCAGTTCTTC

clone size: -
CDR3 length: 15
D gene: TRBD1
J gene: TRBJ1-2
V gene: TRBV12-3/TRBV12-4
CDR3 protein: CASRPGGRGSGGYTF
CDR3 DNA: TGTGCCAGCAGGCCCGGTGGCAGGGGGTCTGGCGGCTACACCTTC

clone size: many
CDR3 length: 13
D gene: TRBD1
J gene: TRBJ1-1
V gene: TRBV29-1
CDR3 protein: CSVLTGFWTEAFF
CDR3 DNA: TGCAGCGTACTGACAGGGTTCTGGACTGAAGCTTTCTTT

clone size: many
CDR3 length: 15
D gene: -
J gene: TRBJ1-4
V gene: TRBV6-1
CDR3 protein: CASSRDPQGEEKLFF
CDR3 DNA: TGTGCCAGCAGTCGGGACCCACAAGGAGAAGAAAAACTGTTTTTT

clone size: few
CDR3 length: 14
D gene: TRBD1
J gene: TRBJ1-1
V gene: TRBV4-1
CDR3 protein: CASRHGQGGTEAFF
CDR3 DNA: TGCGCCAGCAGACACGGACAGGGAGGCACTGAAGCTTTCTTT

clone size: -
CDR3 length: 15
D gene: -
J gene: TRBJ2-7
V gene: TRBV7-9
CDR3 protein: CASSLSGGGGYEQYF
CDR3 DNA: TGTGCCAGCAGCTTATCAGGGGGCGGGGGATACGAGCAGTACTTC

clone size: many
CDR3 length: 12
D gene: -
J gene: TRBJ1-5
V gene: TRBV27
CDR3 protein: CASGLSNQPQHF
CDR3 DNA: TGTGCCAGCGGACTTAGCAATCAGCCCCAGCATTTT

clone size: few
CDR3 length: 15
D gene: -
J gene: TRBJ2-5
V gene: TRBV6-5
CDR3 protein: CASSYWTAAEETQYF
CDR3 DNA: TGTGCCAGCAGTTACTGGACGGCTGCTGAAGAGACCCAGTACTTC

clone size: -
CDR3 length: 16
D gene: TRBD1
J gene: TRBJ2-2
V gene: TRBV11-2
CDR3 protein: CASSSPRGRITGELFF
CDR3 DNA: TGTGCCAGCAGCTCGCCCAGGGGGCGGATTACCGGGGAGCTGTTTTTT

clone size: many
CDR3 length: 17
D gene: TRBD1
J gene: TRBJ2-4
V gene: TRBV15
CDR3 protein: CATSKGGTGEAKNIQYF
CDR3 DNA: TGTGCCACCAGCAAAGGGGGGACAGGGGAAGCCAAAAACATTCAGTACTTC

clone size: few
CDR3 length: 15
D gene: -
J gene: TRBJ1-6
V gene: TRBV6-2/TRBV6-3
CDR3 protein: CASSYSAGIGSPLHF
CDR3 DNA: TGTGCCAGCAGTTACTCGGCAGGGATAGGTTCACCCCTCCACTTT

clone size: -
CDR3 length: 16
D gene: TRBD1
J gene: TRBJ1-6
V gene: TRBV19
CDR3 protein: CASRPGGQGLNSPLHF
CDR3 DNA: TGTGCCAGTAGACCCGGGGGACAGGGGTTGAATTCACCCCTCCACTTT

clone size: few
CDR3 length: 15
D gene: -
J gene: TRBJ1-2
V gene: TRBV7-9
CDR3 protein: CASSLGSQTYYGYTF
CDR3 DNA: TGTGCCAGCAGCTTAGGTTCCCAGACATATTATGGCTACACCTTC

clone size: -
CDR3 length: 20
D gene: TRBD1
J gene: TRBJ2-6
V gene: TRBV24-1
CDR3 protein: CATSDASRDREDSGANVLTF
CDR3 DNA: TGTGCCACCAGTGATGCATCTCGGGACAGAGAAGACTCTGGGGCCAACGTCCTGACTTTC

clone size: many
CDR3 length: 13
D gene: -
J gene: TRBJ1-1
V gene: TRBV7-9
CDR3 protein: CASLHGEDTEAFF
CDR3 DNA: TGTGCCAGCCTTCACGGGGAGGACACTGAAGCTTTCTTT

clone size: many
CDR3 length: 13
D gene: -
J gene: TRBJ2-7
V gene: TRBV6-1
CDR3 protein: CASIWGGDAEQYF
CDR3 DNA: TGTGCCAGCATTTGGGGCGGGGACGCCGAGCAGTACTTC

clone size: few
CDR3 length: 13
D gene: -
J gene: TRBJ2-2
V gene: TRBV5-1
CDR3 protein: CASSFANTGELFF
CDR3 DNA: TGCGCCAGCAGCTTCGCGAACACCGGGGAGCTGTTTTTT

clone size: many
CDR3 length: 19
D gene: TRBD2
J gene: TRBJ2-1
V gene: TRBV7-2
CDR3 protein: CASRREPLVAGGSYNEQFF
CDR3 DNA: TGTGCCAGCAGGCGTGAGCCCTTAGTTGCGGGAGGATCCTACAATGAGCAGTTCTTC

clone size: -
CDR3 length: 15
D gene: -
J gene: TRBJ2-1
V gene: TRBV24-1
CDR3 protein: CATSDAEQGANEQFF
CDR3 DNA: TGTGCCACCAGTGACGCCGAACAGGGAGCGAATGAGCAGTTCTTC

clone size: many
CDR3 length: 12
D gene: TRBD2
J gene: TRBJ2-5
V gene: TRBV4-1
CDR3 protein: CASSPGGGAQYF
CDR3 DNA: TGCGCCAGCAGCCCGGGAGGTGGGGCCCAGTACTTC

clone size: many
CDR3 length: 14
D gene: -
J gene: TRBJ1-6
V gene: TRBV18
CDR3 protein: CASSPVPTAAPLHF
CDR3 DNA: TGTGCCAGCTCACCGGTGCCAACGGCTGCTCCCCTCCACTTT

clone size: -
CDR3 length: 14
D gene: -
J gene: TRBJ1-6
V gene: TRBV19
CDR3 protein: CASRRTGRNSPLHF
CDR3 DNA: TGTGCCAGTAGGCGAACAGGGCGCAATTCACCCCTCCACTTT

clone size: -
CDR3 length: 15
D gene: -
J gene: TRBJ2-1
V gene: TRBV24-1
CDR3 protein: CATSEGTLLDNEQFF
CDR3 DNA: TGTGCCACCAGTGAAGGGACACTGCTGGACAATGAGCAGTTCTTC

clone size: few
CDR3 length: 17
D gene: -
J gene: TRBJ2-1
V gene: TRBV7-3
CDR3 protein: CASSLTFPTARDNEQFF
CDR3 DNA: TGTGCCAGCAGCTTAACCTTTCCGACCGCCCGGGACAATGAGCAGTTCTTC